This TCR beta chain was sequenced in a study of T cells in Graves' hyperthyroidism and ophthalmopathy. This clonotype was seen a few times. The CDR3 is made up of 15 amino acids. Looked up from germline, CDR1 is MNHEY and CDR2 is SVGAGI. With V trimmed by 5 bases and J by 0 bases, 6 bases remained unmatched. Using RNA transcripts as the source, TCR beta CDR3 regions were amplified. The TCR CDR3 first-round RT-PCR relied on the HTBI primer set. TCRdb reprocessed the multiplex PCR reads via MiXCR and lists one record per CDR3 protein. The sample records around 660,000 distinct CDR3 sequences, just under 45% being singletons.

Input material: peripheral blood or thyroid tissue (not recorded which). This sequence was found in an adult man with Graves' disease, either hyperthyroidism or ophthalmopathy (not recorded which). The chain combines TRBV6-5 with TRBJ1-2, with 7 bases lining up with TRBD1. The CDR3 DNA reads TGTGCCAGCAGTCAGACAGGGAACGCTAACTATGGCTACACCTTC. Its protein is CASSQTGNANYGYTF.